This T cell receptor beta chain is drawn from a study of Ad26.COV2.S vaccination and SARS-CoV-2 variants. Across the study: The donor participated in the COV1001 trial, in its Ad26.COV2.S arm. Ad26.COV2.S shots went into the muscle once or twice, 56 days apart. Regarding the study as a whole: Reports say spike-specific CD8+ and CD4+ T cell responses covered substantial breadth after vaccination.

V was clipped by 3 bases and J by 7 bases; unmatched bases: 7. Germline CDR1 reads DFQATT; CDR2 reads SNEGSKA (reference sequence). There are 16 residues in the CDR3. Here immunoSEQ multiplex PCR was the method, and the copy in TCRdb shows in-frame clones only, minus some. The sample lists about 350,000 clones, around 89% occurring once. Described treatment: roughly 19 received Ad26.COV2.S at low or high dose, single or two shots; roughly 5 received placebo; per-sample allocation not given. The investigators took samples on day 63 after the first vaccine or placebo injection. The vaccine delivered Wuhan-strain SARS-CoV-2 spike through an Ad26 vector. Points on this clone: The antigen remains undetermined.

The chain is built from TRBV20-1 and TRBJ1-6; 12 bases are shared with TRBD1. The source was peripheral blood, collected in a trial of Ad26.COV2.S vaccine versus placebo. The source of this sequence is a person between 18 and 60 years old who received the Ad26.COV2.S COVID-19 vaccine or a placebo. CDR3 amino acids: CSASLGQGASNSPLHF. DNA for the CDR3: TGCAGTGCTAGTCTGGGACAGGGGGCCTCCAATTCACCCCTCCACTTT.